The 20 T cell receptor beta chains in this list originate from one sample, sequenced in a study of T cell clonality in common variable immunodeficiency. Points from the study as a whole: Common variable immunodeficiency TCR beta sequences reportedly had fewer deletions and N-nucleotide insertions.

The protocol was immunoSEQ multiplex PCR, while the TCRdb copy is restricted to in-frame clones and leaves out a portion. The sample offers some 14,000 clones and no singletons, the top ten holding 10% to 15%. No antigen has been assigned to these receptors. Sequencing input: peripheral blood mononuclear cells. These receptors originate from a human donor with common variable immunodeficiency.

This clone was counted only a few times. The read ends 3 residues before the CDR3 terminus; that terminus is restored from the germline J gene. The chain joins TRBV7-2 to TRBJ2-5, with D tentatively TRBD2 (6 bases). The germline V gene has CDR1 SGHTA and CDR2 FQGNSA. The V and J ends lost 5 bases and 0 bases respectively, with 10 bases between them. This CDR3 is built from 14 residues. CDR3 DNA (partial): TGTGCCAGCAGCCCGGGGGTGTACCAAGAGACC. This translates into CASSPGVYQET. The CDR3 reads in full as CASSPGVYQETQYF.

CDR3: CASSYRGQGGTGELFF. Partial CDR3 DNA: TGTGCCAGCAGTTATCGAGGACAGGGAGGCACCGGGGAG. The J gene is TRBJ2-2, the V gene TRBV6-2 or TRBV6-3; TRBD1 matches 8 bases. The read ends 3 residues before the CDR3 terminus; that terminus is restored from the germline J gene. CDR1 is MNHEY, CDR2 SVGEGT, per germline. The V and J ends lost 3 bases and 4 bases, in that order; junction bases with no gene match: 7. The CDR3 is 16 amino acids.

In the case of this clone: The read is 3 residues too short to cover the CDR3 end, so that end is filled in from the germline J gene. V and J are TRBV19 and TRBJ2-2; 14 positions agree with TRBD2. The CDR3 totals 16 residues. Looked up from germline, CDR1 is LNHDA and CDR2 is SQIVND (reference sequence). Unmatched junction bases numbered 4, after V lost 10 bases and J lost 0 bases. Partial CDR3 DNA: TGTGCCACCAGGACTAGCGGGGGGCCGAACACCGGGGAG. The encoded protein is CATRTSGGPNTGE. The CDR3 reads in full as CATRTSGGPNTGELFF.

Concerning this clone: The read finishes 3 residues shy of the CDR3 end, and the germline J gene is used to complete it. V usage is TRBV20-1 and J usage is TRBJ1-5; the D gene is possibly TRBD1 (5 bases). The germline gives CDR1 DFQATT, CDR2 SNEGSKA (reference sequence). The V end was cut by 0 bases, the J end by 2 bases, with 8 bases between. CDR3 length equals 14 residues. CDR3 region: CSARDAGGNQPQHF. Incomplete CDR3 DNA: TGCAGTGCTAGAGATGCGGGGGGCAATCAGCCC.

This clone occurred a few times. The read halts 3 residues ahead of the CDR3 end, with the missing end drawn from the germline J gene. The gene calls are TRBV18 and TRBJ2-7, with unresolved D. The CDR3 totals 15 residues. Between the trimmed V and J ends, which lost 2 bases and 2 bases, there was a span of 13 bases. Germline assignment: CDR1 KGHSH and CDR2 LQKENI. The CDR3 loop reads CASSPFERVAYEQYF. The sequenced CDR3 bases are TGTGCCAGCTCACCATTCGAAAGGGTGGCCTACGAG. Variable domain in full (rest from reference TRBV18 and TRBJ2-7): NAGVMQNPRHLVRRRGQEARLRCSPMKGHSHVYWYRQLPEEGLKFMVYLQKENIIDESGMPKERFSAEFPKEGPSILRIQQVVRGDSAAYFCASSPFERVAYEQYFGPGTRLTVT.

Note on this clone: Sequencing ends 3 residues short of the CDR3 end; the germline J gene provides the rest. The chain uses TRBV18 and TRBJ1-6, with D unclear. Germline loops: CDR1 KGHSH, CDR2 LQKENI. V gave up 3 bases and J gave up 0 bases, with 9 bases separating them. The CDR3 loop spans 16 amino acids. This chain's CDR3 is CASSPPGSSYNSPLHF. The sequenced CDR3 bases are TGTGCCAGCTCACCTCCAGGAAGCTCCTATAATTCACCC.

Regarding this clone: The read is 3 residues too short to cover the CDR3 end, so that end is filled in from the germline J gene. This sequence joins TRBV7-2 and TRBJ2-7; perhaps TRBD2 as D (5 bases). Trimming cost V 1 base and J 4 bases, with 14 bases left between them. Germline CDR1 SGHTA, CDR2 FQGNSA. The CDR3 covers 15 residues. The CDR3 loop reads CASSLGSASIYEQYF. Incomplete CDR3 DNA: TGTGCCAGCAGCTTAGGCTCGGCTAGCATTTACGAG.

This clone has just a few counts. With the read ending 3 residues before the CDR3 end, the germline J gene is used to fill in that end. The chain has TRBV2 and TRBJ1-2; 10 bases are a match to TRBD1. The CDR3 extends over 15 amino acids. Germline trimming cut 3 bases from V and 1 base from J; bases unmatched to any gene: 2. Germline V gene data show CDR1 as SNHLY and CDR2 as FYNNEI. The CDR3 here is CASSDGTGVNYGYTF. The part of the CDR3 DNA that was read is TGTGCCAGCAGTGACGGGACAGGGGTTAACTATGGC.

The sample holds a few counts of this clone. The CDR3 goes on 3 residues after the read ends, and that part is filled in from the germline J gene. The chain couples TRBV7-2 to TRBJ1-2; D perhaps matches TRBD1 (5 bases). The CDR3 runs to 15 residues. V was pared by 5 bases and J by 6 bases, with 19 bases between. Germline V gives CDR1 SGHTA, CDR2 FQGNSA. CDR3 amino acids: CASSPVVRGLDGYTF. The CDR3 DNA, read in part, is TGTGCCAGCAGCCCCGTGGTGAGGGGCCTCGATGGC.

As to this clone: The read ends 3 residues before the CDR3 terminus; that terminus is restored from the germline J gene. This chain connects TRBV19 to TRBJ2-7; D perhaps matches TRBD1 (5 bases). Germline loops: CDR1 LNHDA, CDR2 SQIVND (reference sequence). Trimming removed 1 base from V and 2 bases from J, with 6 bases in between. This CDR3 has 13 amino acids. CDR3 loop: CASSIGGTYEQYF. The CDR3 bases that were read are TGTGCCAGTAGTATAGGGGGCACCTACGAG.

The table lists this clone with many counts. The CDR3 here is CSAPTGAATYNEQFF. Incomplete CDR3 DNA: TGCAGCGCTCCCACAGGGGCGGCAACCTACAATGAG. The gene calls are TRBV29-1 and TRBJ2-1; TRBD1 matches at 7 bases. The read gets to within 3 residues of the CDR3 end, and the germline J gene fills in the rest. Germline CDR1 SQVTM, CDR2 ANQGSEA. V gave up 7 bases and J gave up 2 bases; unmatched junction bases: 11. The CDR3 is made up of 15 amino acids.

The CDR3 is CASSLGTSASYEQYF. Incomplete CDR3 DNA: TGTGCCAGCAGCTTAGGGACTAGCGCTTCCTACGAG. V is TRBV7-2 and J is TRBJ2-7; TRBD2 matches at 9 bases. The read falls 3 residues short of the CDR3 end, and the missing part is taken from the germline J gene. The CDR3 length is 15 residues. Germline V lookup: CDR1 SGHTA, CDR2 FQGNSA. V was clipped by 1 base and J by 1 base; unmatched bases: 2.

This clone was seen only a few times. CDR3 sequence: CASSPSGTGDGYTF. The sequenced part of the CDR3 DNA is TGTGCCAGCTCCCCTTCCGGGACAGGGGATGGC. The rearrangement joins TRBV18 to TRBJ1-2; 10 bases fit TRBD1. The observed sequence ends 3 residues before the CDR3 terminus, with the missing tail filled in from the germline J gene. CDR1 is KGHSH and CDR2 is LQKENI in the germline V gene. V trimming: 6 bases; J trimming: 6 bases; junction bases outside the gene matches: 7. The CDR3 contains 14 residues. Variable domain in full (rest from reference TRBV18 and TRBJ1-2): NAGVMQNPRHLVRRRGQEARLRCSPMKGHSHVYWYRQLPEEGLKFMVYLQKENIIDESGMPKERFSAEFPKEGPSILRIQQVVRGDSAAYFCASSPSGTGDGYTFGSGTRLTVV.

To note about this clone: Read sequence stops 3 residues before the CDR3 end, and the germline J gene provides the missing end. V is TRBV5-3 and J is TRBJ1-4, with 8 nucleotides matching TRBD1. TRBV5-3 is assigned to the ORF class and has an uncertain function. V shed 0 bases, J shed 8 bases, and the junction held 6 bases outside the gene matches. CDR3 length equals 15 residues. CDR3 residues: CARSLGTGGREKLFF. CDR3 bases read: TGTGCCAGAAGCTTGGGCACAGGGGGGAGAGAAAAA.

Notes on this clone: The sequence runs out 3 residues before the end of the CDR3; the remainder is reconstructed from the germline J gene. The V gene is TRBV2, the J gene TRBJ2-1; a possible D gene is TRBD1 (6 bases). From germline, CDR1 is SNHLY and CDR2 FYNNEI. Trimming cost V 5 bases and J 6 bases, with 17 bases left between them. The CDR3 consists of 15 residues. CDR3 residues: CASSQQGRLGNEQFF. The CDR3 DNA, read in part, is TGTGCCAGCAGTCAACAGGGACGCCTGGGCAATGAG.

Only a few counts were recorded for this clone. The CDR3 end falls 3 residues outside the read, so it is completed with the germline J gene. The rearrangement uses TRBV19 and TRBJ1-1, with 10 positions matching TRBD1. With 10 bases clipped from V and 0 bases from J, the junction kept 5 bases outside the gene matches. This CDR3 comprises 14 residues. Germline CDR1 and CDR2: LNHDA and SQIVND (reference sequence). CDR3 sequence: CAIGTGVMNTEAFF. The sequenced CDR3 bases are TGTGCCATTGGGACAGGGGTTATGAACACTGAA.

This clone was seen repeatedly, ten times or more. The CDR3 extends 3 residues past the end of the read, so its final part is completed from the germline J gene. The V call is TRBV18, the J call TRBJ1-6; TRBD1 matches at 9 bases. Germline V CDR1 and CDR2: KGHSH, LQKENI. Trimming cost V 0 bases and J 11 bases; bases outside gene matches: 5. CDR3 length: 15 residues. Incomplete CDR3 DNA: TGTGCCAGCTCACCACCCGGGACAGGGTTACCACCC. Translated: CASSPPGTGLPP. The entire CDR3 protein reads CASSPPGTGLPPLHF.

This clone was seen ten or more times. Partial CDR3 DNA: TGTGCCAGCAGCCCGTCCGGGACAGGGGACTATGGC. This codes for CASSPSGTGDYG. The whole CDR3 region reads CASSPSGTGDYGYTF. This chain connects TRBV7-2 to TRBJ1-2, with 10 nucleotides matching TRBD1. The CDR3 end is not reached by the read, which stops 3 residues before it; the germline J gene fills it in. Germline CDR1 SGHTA, CDR2 FQGNSA. After removal of 5 bases from V and 3 bases from J, the junction contained 6 bases not matched to a gene. This CDR3 region has 15 residues.

This clone was seen a few times. The CDR3 end is not reached by the read, which stops 3 residues before it; the germline J gene fills it in. The chain couples TRBV2 to TRBJ2-7, with D tentatively TRBD1 or TRBD2 (5 bases each). The germline gives CDR1 SNHLY, CDR2 FYNNEI. The length of the CDR3 is 14 residues. V dropped 4 bases and J dropped 6 bases, with 16 bases sitting between them. The CDR3 reads CASSGDRGVVEQYF. The sequenced CDR3 bases are TGTGCCAGCAGTGGTGACAGAGGGGTCGTCGAG.

Concerning this clone itself: The read terminates 3 residues ahead of where the CDR3 ends, so the germline J gene completes it. This chain joins TRBV2 and TRBJ2-7; 11 bases are a match to TRBD2. The germline V gene encodes CDR1 SNHLY and CDR2 FYNNEI. Germline trimming cut 6 bases from V and 4 bases from J; bases unmatched to any gene: 8. This CDR3 spans 15 amino acids. The DNA read from the CDR3 is TGTGCCAGCAGCGGGAGACTAGCGGGACGGTACGAG. Its translation: CASSGRLAGRYE. The whole CDR3 sequence is CASSGRLAGRYEQYF.